This T cell receptor (beta chain) was identified during a study of T cell changes during pregnancy in multiple sclerosis. TCRdb keeps only in-frame clones here, not all; method: immunoSEQ multiplex PCR. The table has 50,000 or so clones, approximately 92% seen once. V lost 7 bases to trimming and J lost 0 bases, with 13 bases between them. The germline gives CDR1 MNHNS, CDR2 SASEGT. There are 14 residues in the CDR3. The sequence was obtained from a female donor with multiple sclerosis, enrolled in a pregnancy study. The genes are TRBV6-1 and TRBJ2-7; D call uncertain. The sequenced sample was CD4+ T cells from peripheral blood mononuclear cells, obtained in the third trimester of pregnancy. The CDR3 DNA sequence: TGTGCCAGCACCCCTTCCGGCGGCTCCTACGAGCAGTACTTC. Translating gives CASTPSGGSYEQYF.